Reported below is one T cell receptor beta chain. The target antigen is unknown. Unmatched junction bases numbered 4, after V lost 1 base and J lost 4 bases. Germline lookup yields CDR1 MGHRA and CDR2 YSYEKL. The CDR3 consists of 16 residues. The data were obtained in a study of vaccination effects on CD4 cells after COVID-19. Using viral peptide pools, the ViraFEST assay grew out antigen-specific CD4+ T cells prior to sequencing. It was after nine to ten days of culture that CD4+ T cells were isolated. Prior SARS-CoV-2 infection was absent in the vaccine recipients, as shown by negative nucleocapsid antibodies. It was with about 9.3 IU/ml IL-2 and 9.5 to 10 ug/ml peptides that 2 million to 2.5 million PBMC per well were cultured. The study's findings and limits: Clones induced by infection and by vaccine showed marked clonal contraction late after vaccination. The vaccine-induced clones of healthy vaccinees included only 1 of 255 that cross-reacted with common cold coronaviruses.

Using immunoSEQ multiplex PCR, the repertoire was profiled, and TCRdb retains in-frame clones only, with some absent. Of fewer than 30,000 clones in the sample, approximately 64% were seen once. This sequence was found in a human donor who received a COVID-19 vaccine. This chain links TRBV4-1 with TRBJ2-2, with 9 bases fitting TRBD2. The source was CD4+ T cells from PBMCs cultured with HCoV-OC43 spike peptides, collected before COVID-19 vaccination. Regarding subset: HCoV-OC43 spike overlapping peptide pool stimulation. The CDR3 spells CASSQGGRASTGELFF. CDR3 coding DNA: TGCGCCAGCAGCCAAGGCGGGAGGGCCAGCACCGGGGAGCTGTTTTTT.